The 5 T cell receptor beta chains below were found in one sample sequenced in a study of control samples from healthy donors and cancer patients (dated by TCRdb to 2020 to 2021). Receptor libraries were prepared by the immunoSEQ multiplex PCR assay. The clones in this table, taken by TCRdb from immuneACCESS, are in-frame only. Not every clone is retained; where verified, under half of the shortfall comes from an unresolved V gene, and the cause of the rest is unknown. The sample table shows about 80,000 clones, and nearly 90% are seen once. The top ten constitute about 5.5% of the sample. Material for sequencing was blood. The origin of the receptors is a man over 45 in good health.

The chain carries TRBV27 and TRBJ1-5, with D perhaps TRBD1 (6 bases). Trimming left V 0 bases short and J 4 bases short, with 10 bases between. There are 15 residues in the CDR3. The germline V gene encodes CDR1 MNHEY and CDR2 SMNVEV (reference sequence). The CDR3 spells CASSLSITGNQPQHF. CDR3 DNA sequence: TGTGCCAGCAGTTTATCGATCACAGGGAATCAGCCCCAGCATTTT.

This clone was recorded a few times. This chain joins TRBV30 and TRBJ1-5; no firm D call. CDR3 length equals 12 residues. Germline V gene lookup returns CDR1 GTSNPN and CDR2 SVGIG (reference sequence). V was pared by 5 bases and J by 9 bases, with 14 bases between. The CDR3 DNA is TGTGCCTGGGGAGGGAAGTTAGGGCCCCAGCATTTT. Its translation is CAWGGKLGPQHF. Supplemented by reference TRBV30 and TRBJ1-5, the full variable domain reads SQTIHQWPATLVQPVGSPLSLECTVEGTSNPNLYWYRQAAGRGLQLLFYSVGIGQISSEVPQNLSASRPQDRQFILSSKKLLLSDSGFYLCAWGGKLGPQHFGDGTRLSIL.

V is TRBV7-9 and J is TRBJ2-1; D is unclear. Germline V CDR1 and CDR2: SEHNR, FQNEAQ (reference sequence). V dropped 2 bases and J dropped 6 bases, with 14 bases sitting between them. This CDR3 region has 15 residues. The CDR3: CASSLRFPLINEQFF. As DNA, the CDR3 is TGTGCCAGCAGCTTAAGATTCCCCCTGATCAATGAGCAGTTCTTC.

This chain joins TRBV14 and TRBJ1-2; D unresolved. Germline V gives CDR1 SGHDN, CDR2 FVKESK. The CDR3 runs to 14 residues. Trimming removed 4 bases from V and 0 bases from J, with 9 bases in between. For the CDR3, the DNA is TGTGCCAGCAGCCTGACCAGCCCTAACTATGGCTACACCTTC. It codes for CASSLTSPNYGYTF.

This clone was recorded once. V and J are TRBV3-1 (or the pseudogene TRBV3-2) and TRBJ2-2, with a weak D call TRBD2 (7 bases). Between the trimmed V and J ends, which lost 4 bases and 7 bases, there was a span of 16 bases. The CDR3 length is 15 residues. Germline V gives CDR1 LGHDT, CDR2 YNNKEL (reference sequence). CDR3 sequence: CASSRGGFGNGELFF. The DNA of the CDR3 is TGTGCCAGCAGCCGCGGGGGCTTCGGCAACGGGGAGCTGTTTTTT.